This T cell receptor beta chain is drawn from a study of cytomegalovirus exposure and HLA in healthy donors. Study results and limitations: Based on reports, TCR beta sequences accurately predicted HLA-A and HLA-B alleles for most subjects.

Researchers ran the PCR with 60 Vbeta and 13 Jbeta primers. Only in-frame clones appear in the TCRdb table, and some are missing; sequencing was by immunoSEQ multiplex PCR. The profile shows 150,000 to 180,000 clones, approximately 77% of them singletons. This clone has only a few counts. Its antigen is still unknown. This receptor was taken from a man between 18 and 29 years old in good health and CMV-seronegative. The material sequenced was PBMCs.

The CDR3 loop is CASSPTSGFYEQYF. Written as DNA, the CDR3 is TGTGCCAGCAGCCCGACTAGCGGCTTCTACGAGCAGTACTTC. This sequence joins TRBV7-2 and TRBJ2-7, with TRBD2 matching 9 bases. The germline V gene has CDR1 SGHTA and CDR2 FQGNSA. The CDR3 sequence is 14 residues long. V shed 5 bases, J shed 3 bases, and the junction held 5 bases outside the gene matches.